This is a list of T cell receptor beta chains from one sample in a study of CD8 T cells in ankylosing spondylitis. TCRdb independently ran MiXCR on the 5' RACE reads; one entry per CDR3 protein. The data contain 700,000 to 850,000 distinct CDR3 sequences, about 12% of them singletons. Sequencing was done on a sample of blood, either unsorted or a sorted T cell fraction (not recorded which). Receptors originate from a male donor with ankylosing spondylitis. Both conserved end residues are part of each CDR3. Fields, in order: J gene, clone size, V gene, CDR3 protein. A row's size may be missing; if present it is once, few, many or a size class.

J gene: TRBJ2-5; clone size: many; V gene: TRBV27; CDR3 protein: CASSPGQGLETQYF
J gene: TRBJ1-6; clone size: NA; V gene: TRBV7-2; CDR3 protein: CASSLAGMGNSPLHF
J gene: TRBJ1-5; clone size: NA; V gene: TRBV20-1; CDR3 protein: CSATDPRDQPQHF
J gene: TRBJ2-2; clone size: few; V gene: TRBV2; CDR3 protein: CASRIQESPGELFF
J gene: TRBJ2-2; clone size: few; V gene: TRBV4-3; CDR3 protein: CASSQGDRDNTGELFF
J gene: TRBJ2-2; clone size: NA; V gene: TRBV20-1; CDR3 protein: CSARARGTGHTGELFF
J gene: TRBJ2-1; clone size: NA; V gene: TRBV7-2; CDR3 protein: CASTHGYNEQFF
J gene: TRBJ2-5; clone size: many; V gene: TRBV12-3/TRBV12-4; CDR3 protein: CASDNGNRGQETQYF
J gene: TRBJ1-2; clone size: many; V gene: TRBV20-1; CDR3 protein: CSARRQGDYGYTF
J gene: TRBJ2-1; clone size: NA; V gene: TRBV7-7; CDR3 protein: CASSSWSAGGSYNEQFF
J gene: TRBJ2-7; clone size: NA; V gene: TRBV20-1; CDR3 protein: CSAERGTSKYEQYF
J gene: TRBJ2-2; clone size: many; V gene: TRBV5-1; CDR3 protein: CASSLISTGELFF
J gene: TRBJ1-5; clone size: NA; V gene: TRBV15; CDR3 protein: CATTDVLSNQPQHF
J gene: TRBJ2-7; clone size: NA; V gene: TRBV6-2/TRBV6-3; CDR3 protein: CASSYTPGLYEQYF
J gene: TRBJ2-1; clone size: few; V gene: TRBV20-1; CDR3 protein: CSVIPGGTVYNEQFF
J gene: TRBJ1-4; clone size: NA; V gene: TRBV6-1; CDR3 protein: CASRPGQYTEKLFF
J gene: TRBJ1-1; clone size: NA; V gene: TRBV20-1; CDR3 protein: CSANKQGNTEAFF
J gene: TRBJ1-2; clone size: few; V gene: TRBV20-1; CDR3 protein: CSASLPGHRSAYITF
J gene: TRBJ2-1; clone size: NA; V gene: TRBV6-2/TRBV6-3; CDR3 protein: CASTREFSYNEQFF
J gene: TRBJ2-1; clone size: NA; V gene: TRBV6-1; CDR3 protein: CASSATGSPYNEQFF
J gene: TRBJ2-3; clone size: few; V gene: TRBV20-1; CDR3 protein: CSARTGVGIDTQYF
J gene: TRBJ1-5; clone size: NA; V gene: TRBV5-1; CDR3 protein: CASSLTDGSNQPQHF
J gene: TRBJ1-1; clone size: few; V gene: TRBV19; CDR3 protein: CASMLTTLRTEAFF
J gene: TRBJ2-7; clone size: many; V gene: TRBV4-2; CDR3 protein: CASSQGQGASYEQYF
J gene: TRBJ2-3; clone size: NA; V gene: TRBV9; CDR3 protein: CASSGTSLDTQYF
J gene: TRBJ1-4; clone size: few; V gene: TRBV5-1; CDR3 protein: CASSGTGQGAILFF
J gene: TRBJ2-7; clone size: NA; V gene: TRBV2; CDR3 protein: CASSEGGHAFEQYF
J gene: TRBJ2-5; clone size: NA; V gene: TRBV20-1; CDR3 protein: CSTGHPRLQETQYF
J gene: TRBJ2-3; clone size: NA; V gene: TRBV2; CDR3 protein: CASSETGTQYF
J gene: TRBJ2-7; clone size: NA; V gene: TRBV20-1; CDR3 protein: CSAIPAGGPPYEQYF
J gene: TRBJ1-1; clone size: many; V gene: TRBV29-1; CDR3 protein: CLGRVNTEAFF
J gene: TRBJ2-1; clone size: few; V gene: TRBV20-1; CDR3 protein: CSARAPGGGGSYNEQFF
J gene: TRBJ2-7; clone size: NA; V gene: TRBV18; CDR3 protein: CASSPFGEDYEQYF
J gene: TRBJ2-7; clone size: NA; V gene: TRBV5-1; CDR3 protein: CASSLVVGDSYEQYF
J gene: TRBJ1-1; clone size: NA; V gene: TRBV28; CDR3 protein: CASSPRGSGNTEAFF
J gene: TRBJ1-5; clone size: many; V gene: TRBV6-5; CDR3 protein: CASSYLRGQPQHF
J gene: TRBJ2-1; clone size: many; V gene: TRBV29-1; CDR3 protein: CSVARGGGYNEQFF
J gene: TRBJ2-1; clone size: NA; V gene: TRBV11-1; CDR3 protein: CASSTGTPMYNEQFF
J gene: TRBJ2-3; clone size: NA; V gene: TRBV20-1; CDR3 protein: CSDNHYSTDTQYF
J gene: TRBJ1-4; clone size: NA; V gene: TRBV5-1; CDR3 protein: CASSLGTDGEKLFF
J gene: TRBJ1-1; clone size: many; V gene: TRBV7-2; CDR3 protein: CASSQVGNTEAFF
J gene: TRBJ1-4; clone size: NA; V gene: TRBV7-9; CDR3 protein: CASSFPPRGIEKLFF
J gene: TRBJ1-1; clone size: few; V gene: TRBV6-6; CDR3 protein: CASSLDFTEAFF
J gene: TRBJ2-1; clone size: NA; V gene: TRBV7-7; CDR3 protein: CASSLRGTNKDEQFF
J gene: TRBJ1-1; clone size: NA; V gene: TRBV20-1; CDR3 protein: CSARDRVLHTEAFF
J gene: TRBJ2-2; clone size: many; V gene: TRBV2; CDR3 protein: CASDLRKTGELFF